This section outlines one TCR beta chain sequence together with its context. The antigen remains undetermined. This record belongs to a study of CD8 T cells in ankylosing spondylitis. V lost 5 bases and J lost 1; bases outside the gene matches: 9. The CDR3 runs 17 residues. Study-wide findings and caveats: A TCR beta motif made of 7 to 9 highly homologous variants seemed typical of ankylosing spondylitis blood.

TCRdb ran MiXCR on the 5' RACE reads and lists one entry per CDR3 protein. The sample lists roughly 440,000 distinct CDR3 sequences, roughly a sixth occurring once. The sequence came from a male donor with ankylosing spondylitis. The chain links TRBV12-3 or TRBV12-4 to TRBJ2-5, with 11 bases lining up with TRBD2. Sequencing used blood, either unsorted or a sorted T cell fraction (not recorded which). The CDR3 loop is CASSRLAGPGAQETQYF. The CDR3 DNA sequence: TGTGCCAGCAGTCGACTAGCGGGACCAGGGGCCCAAGAGACCCAGTACTTC.